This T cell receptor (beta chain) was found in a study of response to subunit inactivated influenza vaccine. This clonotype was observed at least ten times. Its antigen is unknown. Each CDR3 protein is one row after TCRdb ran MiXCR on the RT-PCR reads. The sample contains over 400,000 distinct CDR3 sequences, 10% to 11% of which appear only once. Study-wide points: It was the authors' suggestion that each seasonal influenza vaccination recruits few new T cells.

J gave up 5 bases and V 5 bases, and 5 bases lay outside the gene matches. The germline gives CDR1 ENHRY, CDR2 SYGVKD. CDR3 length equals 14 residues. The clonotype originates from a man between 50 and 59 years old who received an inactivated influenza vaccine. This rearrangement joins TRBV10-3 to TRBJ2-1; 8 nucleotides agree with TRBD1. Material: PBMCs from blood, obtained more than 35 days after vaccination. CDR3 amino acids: CAISSQGANNEQFF. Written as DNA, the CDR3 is TGTGCCATCAGTAGCCAGGGGGCGAACAATGAGCAGTTCTTC.